The 30 T cell receptor beta chains below were found in one sample sequenced in a study of cytomegalovirus exposure and HLA in healthy donors. Both 60 Vbeta primers and 13 Jbeta primers went into the PCR. Sequenced by immunoSEQ multiplex PCR; TCRdb stores in-frame clones only, minus some. The repertoire holds about 240,000 clones, 70% to 90% seen once, with roughly 7.4% in the top ten. Source material: PBMCs. The receptors here all came from a woman aged 55-70 years in good health and CMV-seropositive.

The chain has TRBV5-5 and TRBJ2-5; D may be TRBD2 (6 bases). The CDR3 has 19 amino acids. Per the germline V gene, CDR1 is SGHKS and CDR2 is YYEKEE (reference sequence). V lost 3 bases, J lost 2 bases, and 26 bases lay in between. The CDR3, as DNA: TGTGCCAGCAGCTGGGGAGGTGGATCAGGGAGAGGGGATCAAGAGACCCAGTACTTC. This codes for CASSWGGGSGRGDQETQYF. Together with reference TRBV5-5 and TRBJ2-5, the CDR3 gives the full variable domain: DAGVTQSPTHLIKTRGQQVTLRCSPISGHKSVSWYQQVLGQGPQFIFQYYEKEERGRGNFPDRFSARQFPNYSSELNVNALLLGDSALYLCASSWGGGSGRGDQETQYFGPGTRLLVL.

The chain links TRBV5-8 to TRBJ1-1, with TRBD1 as a possible D gene (6 bases). Trimming left V 7 bases short and J 2 bases short, with 21 bases between. This CDR3 has 16 amino acids. The germline V gene has CDR1 SGHTS and CDR2 YDEGEE. The CDR3 loop reads CASGALQGIGNTEAFF. DNA for the CDR3: TGTGCCAGCGGCGCCCTACAGGGAATCGGTAACACTGAAGCTTTCTTT.

The genes are TRBV30 and TRBJ1-2; D is unresolved. The ends were cut back, 1 base at V and 0 bases at J, with 9 bases in the middle. The CDR3 has 14 residues. From germline, CDR1 is GTSNPN and CDR2 SVGIG (reference sequence). CDR3 DNA: TGTGCCTGGAGTGGGGCAGCTTCTAACTATGGCTACACCTTC. The encoded protein is CAWSGAASNYGYTF.

The J gene is TRBJ2-7, the V gene TRBV7-8; 8 bases match TRBD2. Trimming took 2 bases from V and 2 from J; bases not matched to a gene: 8. Germline CDR1 SGHVS, CDR2 FQNEAQ. The CDR3 is 16 residues long. Here the CDR3 DNA reads TGTGCCAGCAGCTTACTGGGTAGCGGGACTACCTACGAGCAGTACTTC. This sequence encodes CASSLLGSGTTYEQYF.

CDR3 nucleotides: TGTGCCATCAGTGAGGGACAGGGAGACTATGGCTACACCTTC. The encoded protein is CAISEGQGDYGYTF. The chain couples TRBV10-3 to TRBJ1-2, with 8 bases identical to TRBD1. The CDR3 has 14 residues. Trimming took 2 bases from V and 3 from J; bases not matched to a gene: 2. Germline CDR1 is ENHRY and CDR2 is SYGVKD.

The chain joins TRBV18 to TRBJ2-5, with a possible D match to TRBD2 (5 bases). This CDR3 region has 16 residues. CDR1 and CDR2 from the germline V gene are KGHSH and LQKENI. Trimming removed 5 bases from V and 0 bases from J, with 16 bases in between. The CDR3 nucleotides are TGTGCCAGCTCAGGTAGACGGGATCCACACCAAGAGACCCAGTACTTC. Amino acids: CASSGRRDPHQETQYF. Looking up the rest from reference TRBV18 and TRBJ2-5 gives the full variable domain: NAGVMQNPRHLVRRRGQEARLRCSPMKGHSHVYWYRQLPEEGLKFMVYLQKENIIDESGMPKERFSAEFPKEGPSILRIQQVVRGDSAAYFCASSGRRDPHQETQYFGPGTRLLVL.

The rearrangement joins TRBV6-6 to TRBJ1-1; 8 positions agree with TRBD1. Germline trimming cut 8 bases from V and 4 bases from J; bases unmatched to any gene: 12. The CDR3 runs 15 residues. Per the germline V gene, CDR1 is MNHNY and CDR2 is SVGAGI (reference sequence). DNA for the CDR3: TGTGCCAGCGTTCAGGGGGCAGTAGAATCCACTGAAGCTTTCTTT. As protein: CASVQGAVESTEAFF.

V gene TRBV5-5 combines with J gene TRBJ1-2, with D possibly TRBD1 on 6 matching bases. The V end lost 2 bases, the J end lost 8 bases, and 13 bases lay between the germline ends. The CDR3 length is 13 residues. Germline V gene data show CDR1 as SGHKS and CDR2 as YYEKEE (reference sequence). The DNA of the CDR3 is TGTGCCAGCAGCTTCCTGGACAGCGCCGGCTACACCTTC. Amino acid sequence: CASSFLDSAGYTF.

This chain joins TRBV10-2 and TRBJ2-7, with 9 bases aligning to TRBD2. The CDR3 runs to 19 residues. Germline CDR1 is WSHSY and CDR2 is SAAADI. V trimming: 7 bases; J trimming: 0 bases; junction bases outside the gene matches: 19. The CDR3 region has the DNA TGCGCCAGCATGTTCACAGCGGGAGGCCCTAGTTCCCGCTCCTACGAGCAGTACTTC. Translating gives CASMFTAGGPSSRSYEQYF.

The chain couples TRBV11-2 to TRBJ2-7; 8 bases agree with TRBD2. J gave up 1 base and V 3 bases, and 8 bases lay outside the gene matches. Looked up from germline, CDR1 is SGHAT and CDR2 is FQNNGV. This CDR3 has 16 amino acids. CDR3 loop: CASSFAPAGGSYEQYF. In DNA form, the CDR3 reads TGTGCCAGCAGCTTTGCACCTGCGGGAGGATCCTACGAGCAGTACTTC.

This clone appeared once. The rearrangement links TRBV5-4 to TRBJ2-7, with 11 nucleotides matching TRBD2. V shed 1 base and J 6 bases; nucleotides not matched to a gene: 3. The V gene's germline CDR1 is SGHNT and CDR2 YYREEE (reference sequence). The CDR3 runs to 14 residues. CDR3 sequence reads: CASSLQLAGGEQYF. CDR3 coding DNA: TGTGCCAGCAGCTTGCAGCTAGCGGGAGGCGAGCAGTACTTC.

This chain joins TRBV6-1 and TRBJ1-5, with TRBD1 matching 8 bases. This CDR3 has 14 amino acids. V lost 8 bases to trimming and J lost 4 bases; unmatched junction nucleotides: 7. The germline gives CDR1 MNHNS, CDR2 SASEGT. The CDR3 DNA reads TGTGCCAGCGGTACAGGGGGATTGAATCAGCCCCAGCATTTT. Encoded protein: CASGTGGLNQPQHF.

The V gene is TRBV9, the J gene TRBJ1-4, with 11 bases fitting TRBD1. The junction had 8 bases not matched to a gene; V was cut back by 4 bases and J by 6 bases. The germline V gene encodes CDR1 SGDLS and CDR2 YYNGEE. This CDR3 contains 16 residues. The CDR3 sequence: CASSSGQGALDEKLFF. The CDR3 DNA reads TGTGCCAGCAGCTCCGGACAGGGGGCGTTGGATGAAAAACTGTTTTTT.

The CDR3 DNA is TGTGCCAGCAGCTTTGGACTTACGTCTGGAAACACCATATATTTT. Translating it yields CASSFGLTSGNTIYF. The rearrangement uses TRBV7-9 and TRBJ1-3; D not certain. Germline V lookup: CDR1 SEHNR, CDR2 FQNEAQ (reference sequence). There are 15 residues in the CDR3. Trimming left V 3 bases short and J 1 base short, with 10 bases between. The variable domain in full, with the rest retrieved from reference TRBV7-9 and TRBJ1-3, is DTGVSQNPRHKITKRGQNVTFRCDPISEHNRLYWYRQTLGQGPEFLTYFQNEAQLEKSRLLSDRFSAERPKGSFSTLEIQRTEQGDSAMYLCASSFGLTSGNTIYFGEGSWLTVV.

There are a few counts of this clone. The chain is built from TRBV12-5 and TRBJ1-1, with 9 bases matching TRBD1. The CDR3 totals 16 residues. Germline V gives CDR1 LGHNT, CDR2 FRNRAP. V was pared by 3 bases and J by 6 bases, with 11 bases of the junction left unmatched. The CDR3 here is CASGLQVTGGISEAFF. CDR3 sequence (DNA): TGTGCTAGTGGTTTACAAGTGACAGGGGGTATTTCTGAAGCTTTCTTT.

The chain employs TRBV4-1 and TRBJ2-5; D is undetermined. The V gene's germline CDR1 is MGHRA and CDR2 YSYEKL. The length of the CDR3 is 18 residues. Between the trimmed V and J ends, which lost 0 bases and 5 bases, there was a span of 22 bases. In DNA form, the CDR3 reads TGCGCCAGCAGCCAAGATCGGTCCGCGGAGTGGTTTCGTGAGACCCAGTACTTC. Its translation is CASSQDRSAEWFRETQYF.

This chain joins TRBV14 and TRBJ1-5; D gene uncertain. This CDR3 contains 12 residues. V lost 1 base and J lost 8, with 6 bases in between. Germline CDR1 and CDR2: SGHDN and FVKESK. The CDR3 protein is CASSQALKPQHF. Here the CDR3 DNA reads TGTGCCAGCAGCCAAGCCCTTAAGCCCCAGCATTTT.

V is TRBV19 and J is TRBJ1-5; 7 bases align to TRBD1. Per the germline V gene, CDR1 is LNHDA and CDR2 is SQIVND (reference sequence). The CDR3 consists of 17 residues. V gave up 1 base and J gave up 2 bases; unmatched junction bases: 8. CDR3 loop: CASSIVNTGVGNQPQHF. CDR3 sequence (DNA): TGTGCCAGTAGTATAGTGAACACAGGGGTAGGCAATCAGCCCCAGCATTTT.

About this clone: A read error may produce the germline difference seen at one junction end. V gene TRBV25-1 combines with J gene TRBJ2-7, with D perhaps matching TRBD1 (6 bases). Germline CDR1 reads MGHDK; CDR2 reads SYGVNS. The CDR3 covers 14 residues. The CDR3 sequence: CASSELDRPYGQYF. The CDR3 DNA is TGTGCCAGCAGTGAATTGGACAGACCCTACGGGCAGTACTTC.

The V and J genes are TRBV7-9 and TRBJ2-7; 7 bases are shared with TRBD2. The CDR3 length is 15 residues. V was clipped by 4 bases and J by 0 bases; unmatched bases: 6. Germline assignment: CDR1 SEHNR and CDR2 FQNEAQ (reference sequence). The CDR3 here is CASSSRGSRSYEQYF. CDR3 nucleotides: TGTGCCAGCAGCTCGCGCGGGAGCCGCTCCTACGAGCAGTACTTC.

This chain joins TRBV10-2 and TRBJ2-5; 11 bases agree with TRBD2. J gave up 4 bases and V 6 bases, and 1 base lay outside the gene matches. Looked up from germline, CDR1 is WSHSY and CDR2 is SAAADI. The CDR3 covers 13 residues. CDR3 bases: TGCGCCAGCAGAGGACTAGCGGGAGAGACCCAGTACTTC. Its protein is CASRGLAGETQYF.

The chain uses TRBV6-7 and TRBJ1-4, with D possibly TRBD1 on 5 matching bases. TRBV6-7 is an ORF, and what it does is uncertain. This CDR3 is 16 amino acids long. V dropped 2 bases and J dropped 7 bases, with 17 bases sitting between them. The CDR3: CASSYPGLQLGEKLFF. The CDR3 DNA reads TGTGCCAGCAGTTACCCGGGACTTCAACTCGGTGAAAAACTGTTTTTT.

V gene TRBV5-1 combines with J gene TRBJ2-7, with D uncertain. CDR1 is SGHRS, CDR2 YFSETQ, per germline. The CDR3 sequence is 15 residues long. The V and J ends lost 5 bases and 0 bases respectively, with 15 bases between them. The CDR3 is CASRLGVTYSYEQYF. The CDR3 nucleotides are TGCGCCAGCAGGTTAGGAGTAACATACTCCTACGAGCAGTACTTC.

This clone occurred once. The V and J genes are TRBV2 and TRBJ2-2; 12 nucleotides match TRBD2. V dropped 6 bases and J dropped 5; count of bases not matched to a gene: 4. Germline V lookup: CDR1 SNHLY, CDR2 FYNNEI. This CDR3 spans 15 amino acids. The CDR3 reads CASRGTSGRTGELFF. DNA of the CDR3: TGTGCCAGCAGGGGAACTAGCGGGAGGACCGGGGAGCTGTTTTTT. Supplemented by reference TRBV2 and TRBJ2-2, the full variable domain reads EPEVTQTPSHQVTQMGQEVILRCVPISNHLYFYWYRQILGQKVEFLVSFYNNEISEKSEIFDDQFSVERPDGSNFTLKIRSTKLEDSAMYFCASRGTSGRTGELFFGEGSRLTVL.

This chain joins TRBV7-9 and TRBJ2-7, with 10 positions matching TRBD2. V dropped 3 bases and J dropped 4; count of bases not matched to a gene: 3. Germline V lookup: CDR1 SEHNR, CDR2 FQNEAQ (reference sequence). The CDR3 consists of 14 residues. The CDR3 loop reads CASSLIAGGYEQYF. The CDR3, as DNA: TGTGCCAGCAGCTTGATAGCGGGAGGTTACGAGCAGTACTTC.

V gene TRBV9 combines with J gene TRBJ1-3; D unresolved. Trimming pared 3 bases from V and 0 bases from J, leaving 10 bases between. The CDR3 is 15 amino acids. CDR1 and CDR2 from the germline V gene are SGDLS and YYNGEE. DNA for the CDR3: TGTGCCAGCAGCGCAAGACTTTCCTCTGGAAACACCATATATTTT. Amino acids: CASSARLSSGNTIYF.

The chain joins TRBV5-1 to TRBJ2-3; 8 positions agree with TRBD2. This CDR3 is 15 amino acids long. Germline V gives CDR1 SGHRS, CDR2 YFSETQ. The trim removed 5 bases at V and 4 bases at J, leaving 9 bases unmatched. Here the CDR3 DNA reads TGCGCCAGCAGTTCTTCCGGGACTAGACCAGATACGCAGTATTTT. Encoded protein: CASSSSGTRPDTQYF.

The CDR3 reads CSVEGVAHLSQETQYF. CDR3 sequence (DNA): TGCAGCGTTGAAGGGGTAGCACACCTCTCCCAAGAGACCCAGTACTTC. The V call is TRBV29-1, the J call TRBJ2-5, with unresolved D. Germline CDR1 SQVTM, CDR2 ANQGSEA. V lost 1 base to trimming and J lost 1 base, with 16 bases between them. This CDR3 comprises 16 residues.

This sequence joins TRBV6-5 and TRBJ1-1, with 9 positions matching TRBD1. Germline CDR1 MNHEY, CDR2 SVGAGI. V lost 4 bases, J lost 9 bases, and 6 bases stayed unmatched. The CDR3 loop spans 13 amino acids. The CDR3 is CASSSGTGRKAFF. Here the CDR3 DNA reads TGTGCCAGCAGTTCCGGGACAGGGAGGAAAGCTTTCTTT.

The gene calls are TRBV10-3 and TRBJ1-5; a possible D gene is TRBD1 (5 bases). CDR1 ENHRY and CDR2 SYGVKD come from the germline V gene. Deletions cut 0 bases from V and 6 bases from J, with 9 bases between. This CDR3 comprises 14 residues. The CDR3 spells CAISESAGSQPQHF. For the CDR3, the DNA is TGTGCCATCAGTGAGTCCGCAGGGTCTCAGCCCCAGCATTTT.